This T cell receptor beta chain was sequenced for a study of patients and donors after allogeneic stem cell transplantation. This CDR3 has 16 residues. The V end was cut by 1 base, the J end by 4 bases, with 13 bases between. The germline CDR1 and CDR2 sequences are SEHNR and FQNEAQ (reference sequence). In TCRdb, the RT-PCR reads were re-called with MiXCR into one record per CDR3 protein. The table has 410,000 or so distinct CDR3 sequences, more than 15% seen once. The specimen was blood, either unsorted or a sorted T cell fraction (not recorded which). The TCR sequence derives from a human donor who was either an allogeneic HSCT recipient or a stem cell or donor lymphocyte infusion donor (not recorded which). It is not recorded whose cells these are; they may come from a transplant donor. This chain joins TRBV7-9 and TRBJ1-4, with a weak D call TRBD1 (6 bases). CDR3 sequence (DNA): TGTGCCAGCAGCTTAGGGGGGCGGCGCAGTAATGAAAAACTGTTTTTT. Encoded protein: CASSLGGRRSNEKLFF.